The 2 T cell receptor beta chains below were found in one sample sequenced in a study of blood T cell repertoires in COVID-19. The method was immunoSEQ multiplex PCR; TCRdb's version includes in-frame clones alone and lacks a portion of them. The sample lists roughly 240,000 clones, 75% to 90% seen once, with about 0.95% in the top ten. Material for sequencing was PBMCs or T cells enriched from blood (not recorded which). The receptors were sampled from a man in his fifties or sixties who had been exposed to COVID-19.

This chain uses TRBV9 with TRBJ2-1; unclear D gene. CDR1 is SGDLS and CDR2 is YYNGEE in the germline V gene. The ends were cut back, 3 bases at V and 9 bases at J, with 13 bases in the middle. CDR3 length: 13 amino acids. For the CDR3, the DNA is TGTGCCAGCAGCGCCAGTTTTAACGCTGAGCAGTTCTTC. This encodes CASSASFNAEQFF.

The chain is built from TRBV4-1 and TRBJ2-1, with TRBD2 matching 11 bases. The CDR3 contains 15 residues. Germline trimming cut 2 bases from V and 4 bases from J; bases unmatched to any gene: 1. The germline V gene has CDR1 MGHRA and CDR2 YSYEKL. CDR3 amino acids: CASSQRLAGYNEQFF. For the CDR3, the DNA is TGCGCCAGCAGCCAAAGACTAGCGGGGTACAATGAGCAGTTCTTC.